Listed below are T cell receptor beta chains from one sample, sequenced in a study of T cells in Graves' hyperthyroidism and ophthalmopathy. Using its own MiXCR run on the multiplex PCR reads, TCRdb lists one record per CDR3 protein. The table records around 340,000 distinct CDR3 sequences, 16% of them present only once. Sequencing was performed on blood. The receptors were sampled from a man aged 25 to 45 with Graves' hyperthyroidism. The CDR3 runs from the conserved cysteine through the conserved F or W. D genes are given only for firm matches. Clone size is shown for a subset of rows, as once, few, many or a class of expanded clone.

>TRBD2|TRBJ2-2|many|TRBV7-3
CASSLWLGGHGELFF
TGTGCCAGCAGCTTGTGGCTGGGAGGGCACGGGGAGCTGTTTTTT
>TRBD2|TRBJ2-7|many|TRBV5-8
CASSYEAGVYEQYF
TGTGCCAGCAGTTATGAAGCGGGGGTCTACGAGCAGTACTTC
>TRBD2|TRBJ2-7|many|TRBV2
CASRAETSANEQYF
TGTGCCAGCAGGGCTGAGACTAGCGCCAACGAGCAGTACTTC
>TRBD1|TRBJ1-1|many|TRBV28
CASRAGTGERNTEAFF
TGTGCCAGCAGGGCCGGGACAGGTGAACGGAACACTGAAGCTTTCTTT
>TRBD1|TRBJ2-5|many|TRBV24-1
CATSDPQGDREETQYF
TGTGCCACCAGTGATCCTCAAGGAGACAGGGAAGAGACCCAGTACTTC
>NA|TRBJ1-2|NA|TRBV12-3/TRBV12-4
CASSLGAGGYTF
TGTGCCAGCAGCTTGGGGGCGGGGGGCTACACCTTC
>NA|TRBJ2-1|many|TRBV11-2
CASSLEWRTYNEQFF
TGTGCCAGCAGCTTAGAGTGGCGCACCTACAATGAGCAGTTCTTC
>NA|TRBJ2-7|many|TRBV28
CASTQGHPYEQYF
TGTGCCAGCACCCAAGGACATCCCTACGAGCAGTACTTC
>NA|TRBJ2-7|NA|TRBV29-1
CSVGLRGGEQYF
TGCAGCGTTGGACTTCGAGGGGGCGAGCAGTACTTC
>NA|TRBJ2-3|many|TRBV5-6
CASSLDAGRTDTQYF
TGTGCCAGCAGCTTGGACGCGGGGCGCACAGATACGCAGTATTTT
>NA|TRBJ2-7|many|TRBV20-1
CSASTTSSYEQYF
TGCAGTGCTAGTACCACGAGCTCCTACGAGCAGTACTTC
>TRBD1|TRBJ1-2|few|TRBV14
CASSQVRLQGDPYGYTF
TGTGCCAGCAGCCAAGTGCGCTTACAGGGGGACCCCTATGGCTACACCTTC
>TRBD2|TRBJ2-3|NA|TRBV5-1
CASSGPGLLTDTQYF
TGCGCCAGCAGCGGGCCGGGACTACTCACAGATACGCAGTATTTT
>TRBD1|TRBJ2-7|few|TRBV19
CASSPRDRGQYEQYF
TGTGCCAGTAGTCCCCGCGACAGGGGCCAGTACGAGCAGTACTTC
>TRBD1|TRBJ2-7|once|TRBV5-1
CATSRDRGPRYEQYF
TGCGCCACCTCCCGGGACAGGGGGCCGAGATACGAGCAGTACTTC
>TRBD1|TRBJ2-3|many|TRBV4-1
CASSRGQGKDTQYF
TGCGCCAGCAGCCGGGGACAGGGTAAAGATACGCAGTATTTT
>TRBD2|TRBJ2-1|many|TRBV7-8
CASSLGLSAGGEQFF
TGTGCCAGCAGCTTGGGACTATCGGCGGGGGGTGAGCAGTTCTTC
>NA|TRBJ2-5|many|TRBV5-1
CASSLLGQQETQYF
TGCGCCAGCAGCTTGCTTGGGCAGCAAGAGACCCAGTACTTC
>NA|TRBJ2-7|NA|TRBV28
CACSSPQGGWPYEQYF
TGTGCCTGCAGTTCCCCTCAGGGGGGGTGGCCCTACGAGCAGTACTTC
>TRBD1|TRBJ1-5|few|TRBV12-3/TRBV12-4
CASSPAGTGDTYSNQPQHF
TGTGCCAGCAGTCCCGCCGGGACAGGGGACACATATAGCAATCAGCCCCAGCATTTT
>NA|TRBJ2-7|NA|TRBV11-2
CASSRTAVDVYEQYF
TGTGCCAGCAGCCGGACAGCGGTGGATGTTTACGAGCAGTACTTC
>NA|TRBJ1-1|NA|TRBV27
CASSFSGPVEAFF
NA
>NA|TRBJ2-1|few|TRBV20-1
CSASDEGVLADSYNEQFF
TGCAGTGCTAGCGACGAGGGGGTCCTAGCGGACTCCTACAATGAGCAGTTCTTC
>NA|TRBJ1-5|NA|TRBV25-1
CASTSGVSNQPQHF
TGTGCCAGCACCAGTGGGGTCAGCAATCAGCCCCAGCATTTT
>NA|TRBJ2-7|many|TRBV19
CASSIGGTSYEQYF
TGTGCCAGTAGTATAGGCGGGACCTCCTACGAGCAGTACTTC
>TRBD1|TRBJ1-6|many|TRBV12-3/TRBV12-4
CASSRGTGDSPLHF
TGTGCCAGCAGTCGGGGGACAGGGGACTCACCCCTCCACTTT
>NA|TRBJ2-7|few|TRBV18
CASSGPPGFDEQYF
TGTGCCAGCTCAGGTCCCCCAGGGTTTGACGAGCAGTACTTC
>NA|TRBJ1-2|once|TRBV5-1
CASSPIARHGYTF
TGCGCCAGCAGCCCGATAGCACGACATGGCTACACCTTC
>NA|TRBJ1-1|few|TRBV6-1
CASSSPSLGETEAFF
TGTGCCAGCAGTTCTCCCTCGTTGGGGGAAACTGAAGCTTTCTTT
>TRBD1|TRBJ2-1|NA|TRBV11-2
CASSLGDRGPNEQFF
TGTGCCAGCAGTCTAGGAGACAGGGGGCCTAATGAGCAGTTCTTC
>NA|TRBJ2-1|few|TRBV24-1
CATSVGRVKGNEQFF
TGTGCCACCAGTGTAGGCAGGGTCAAAGGGAATGAGCAGTTCTTC
>TRBD1|TRBJ2-1|many|TRBV20-1
CSAHHGQDNEQFF
TGCAGTGCTCACCACGGACAGGACAATGAGCAGTTCTTC
>TRBD1|TRBJ1-4|few|TRBV6-2/TRBV6-3
CASSQIQGPRNEKLFF
TGTGCCAGCAGTCAAATACAGGGGCCTAGGAATGAAAAACTGTTTTTT
>NA|TRBJ2-7|few|TRBV5-1
CASSLDVLGPNSYEQYF
TGCGCCAGCAGCTTGGATGTCTTGGGGCCCAACTCCTACGAGCAGTACTTC
>TRBD1|TRBJ1-4|many|TRBV20-1
CSASQGAGEKLFF
TGCAGTGCTAGCCAGGGGGCGGGTGAAAAACTGTTTTTT
>TRBD1|TRBJ1-4|many|TRBV3-1
CASGTGDTDEKLFF
TGTGCCAGCGGGACAGGGGACACAGATGAAAAACTGTTTTTT
>TRBD2|TRBJ2-5|many|TRBV7-8
CASSPRLAGGGRGYQETQYF
TGTGCCAGCAGCCCTCGACTAGCGGGAGGGGGACGGGGGTACCAAGAGACCCAGTACTTC
>NA|TRBJ1-5|NA|TRBV19
CASSHNTGVVLDSNQPQHF
TGTGCCAGTAGCCACAATACAGGAGTCGTACTCGATAGCAATCAGCCCCAGCATTTT
>NA|TRBJ1-1|many|TRBV7-2
CASSYRTGRSEAFF
TGTGCCAGCAGCTATCGAACGGGACGTAGTGAAGCTTTCTTT
>NA|TRBJ1-1|many|TRBV30
CAWSRTPLNTEAFF
TGTGCCTGGAGTCGTACGCCCCTGAACACTGAAGCTTTCTTT
>NA|TRBJ2-1|few|TRBV27
CREPYNEQFF
TGCCGGGAGCCCTACAATGAGCAGTTCTTC
>NA|TRBJ1-1|NA|TRBV29-1
CSVATRQMNTEAFF
TGCAGCGTGGCAACCCGACAAATGAACACTGAAGCTTTCTTT